The sequence of this T cell receptor (beta chain) was determined in a study of Ad26.COV2.S vaccination and SARS-CoV-2 variants. The treatment was: roughly 19 received Ad26.COV2.S at low or high dose, single or two shots; 5 received placebo; per-sample allocation not given. Specimen acquisition occurred on day 63 following the initial vaccine or placebo injection. Produced via immunoSEQ multiplex PCR; TCRdb's table is partial and in-frame only. There are nearly 400,000 clones in the sample; around 89% occur only once, and around 1.8% lies in the top ten. This CDR3 comprises 15 residues. Trimming shortened V by 3 bases and J by 2 bases, and 14 bases separated the two germline ends. Germline loops: CDR1 SEHNR, CDR2 FQNEAQ (reference sequence).

The receptor was isolated from a person aged 18-65 years who received the Ad26.COV2.S COVID-19 vaccine or a placebo. The specimen was peripheral blood, collected in a trial of Ad26.COV2.S vaccine versus placebo. The chain uses TRBV7-9 and TRBJ2-7; tentatively, D is TRBD2 (6 bases). CDR3 nucleotide sequence: TGTGCCAGCAGCTTGGCCGGGACGGGAGCCTACGAGCAGTACTTC. As protein: CASSLAGTGAYEQYF.